This T cell receptor (beta chain) derives from a study of T cells in Graves' hyperthyroidism and ophthalmopathy. Points from the study as a whole: The model anticipated ophthalmopathy a median about 7.1 months pre-onset. Most thyroid clonotypes that were expanded above 0.001 also turned up in blood.

This clonotype was counted a single time. The antigen is unknown. This may be a read error: a much more frequent sequence differs by one nucleotide. CDR3 length: 13 amino acids. Germline V gives CDR1 WNHNN, CDR2 SYGVQD (reference sequence). V dropped 6 bases and J dropped 5; count of bases not matched to a gene: 7. The CDR3 regions of TCR beta were amplified from RNA transcripts. Carried out on the TCR CDR3, a first-round RT-PCR used the HTBI primer set. TCRdb reprocessed the multiplex PCR reads with MiXCR, giving one entry per CDR3 protein. There are 400,000 to 550,000 distinct CDR3 sequences in the sample; 24% occur only once, and roughly 10% lies in the top ten.

Source material: blood. This clonotype was sampled from a woman younger than 45 with Graves' ophthalmopathy. This chain uses TRBV10-1 with TRBJ2-7; TRBD1 matches 7 bases. The CDR3 DNA is TGCGCCAGCAGCGGACAGGCCACCCACGAGCAGTACTTC. Translation gives CASSGQATHEQYF.